The present TCR beta chain was sequenced within a study of control samples from healthy donors and cancer patients. Repertoires were generated with immunoSEQ multiplex PCR, while TCRdb's copy carries only in-frame clones and drops some. The data hold 160,000 or so clones, with roughly 94% observed a single time. Germline CDR1 reads SGHAT; CDR2 reads FQNNGV. Trimming took 4 bases from V and 8 from J, leaving 14 bases between them. The CDR3 is 14 amino acids. This rearrangement joins TRBV11-2 to TRBJ1-4, with a possible D match to TRBD1 (5 bases). The TCR sequence derives from a man aged 60 to 69 with colorectal cancer. The sequenced sample consisted of PBMCs. CDR3 sequence (DNA): TGTGCCAGCAGCTCAGGAATAGGGGCGGAAAAACTGTTTTTT. Protein product: CASSSGIGAEKLFF.